The 24 T cell receptor beta chains below come from one sample, sequenced in a study of human T cells and chemical hapten exposure. Noted time point: patch test 1, 2 weeks after DPC sensitization. As for treatment: therapeutic diphenylcyclopropenone sensitization with weekly scalp DPC. TCRdb reprocessed the RACE reads with MiXCR, giving one entry per CDR3 protein. Of some 380,000 distinct CDR3 sequences in the sample, roughly 4.8% are singletons; the top ten hold 2% to 2.5%. Here the sequenced sample was whole blood, taken in connection with sensitization to the hapten diphenylcyclopropenone (DPC). The source is a woman in her fifties or sixties with alopecia areata. Some clones in this sample may be carry-over from other donors' samples.

This clonotype was counted many times. This chain links TRBV27 with TRBJ2-2, with 10 bases aligning to TRBD1. After removal of 7 bases from V and 4 bases from J, the junction contained 6 bases not matched to a gene. The germline gives CDR1 MNHEY, CDR2 SMNVEV (reference sequence). The length of the CDR3 is 15 residues. As DNA, the CDR3 is TGTGCCAGCATTCGGACAGGGGGATTCACCGGGGAGCTGTTTTTT. Residues: CASIRTGGFTGELFF.

This clonotype showed up just a few times. This rearrangement joins TRBV5-1 to TRBJ1-2, with 8 positions matching TRBD1. J gave up 3 bases and V 6 bases, and 10 bases lay outside the gene matches. This CDR3 region has 15 residues. CDR1 is SGHRS, CDR2 YFSETQ, per germline. The CDR3 DNA sequence: TGCGCCAGCATGGGGACAGGTAGTCGGCACTATGGCTACACCTTC. Residues: CASMGTGSRHYGYTF.

In this sample, this clonotype turned up many times. The chain employs TRBV7-6 and TRBJ1-1; TRBD1 might be the D (5 bases). The CDR3 is 13 amino acids. Germline V CDR1 and CDR2: SGHVS, FNYEAQ. V was pared by 5 bases and J by 1 base, with 8 bases between. In nucleotides, the CDR3 is TGTGCCAGCAGCCCGGACACGAACACTGAAGCTTTCTTT. Amino acids: CASSPDTNTEAFF.

This clonotype was counted a few times. J is TRBJ1-5 and V is TRBV5-6; D possibly corresponds to TRBD1 (5 bases). V lost 4 bases, J lost 6 bases, and 11 bases lay in between. Germline CDR1 reads SGHDT; CDR2 reads YYEEEE. The CDR3 extends over 13 amino acids. The CDR3 DNA sequence: TGTGCCAGCAGCCCTTGGGGGGGTCAGCCCCAGCATTTT. As protein: CASSPWGGQPQHF.

At least ten counts were recorded for this clonotype. The chain uses TRBV7-2 and TRBJ2-7; D unresolved. Between the trimmed V and J ends, which lost 1 base and 4 bases, there was a span of 5 bases. This CDR3 region has 12 residues. Germline CDR1 is SGHTA and CDR2 is FQGNSA. In nucleotides, the CDR3 is TGTGCCAGCAGCTTAGTGGGGTACGAGCAGTACTTC. This gives the protein CASSLVGYEQYF.

The CDR3 protein is CSASPGSYEQYF. In DNA, the CDR3 is TGCAGTGCTAGTCCTGGCTCCTACGAGCAGTACTTC. The chain has TRBV20-1 and TRBJ2-7; D uncertain. Germline CDR1 reads DFQATT; CDR2 reads SNEGSKA (reference sequence). The CDR3 is 12 residues long. The V end was cut by 3 bases, the J end by 0 bases, with 6 bases between.

This clonotype was seen at least ten times. The chain has TRBV11-2 and TRBJ1-6, with D unresolved. V was cut by 1 base and J by 7 bases, with 14 bases left in between. Germline V gives CDR1 SGHAT, CDR2 FQNNGV. The CDR3 contains 16 residues. This CDR3 reads CASSLVLQVTNSPLHF. DNA of the CDR3: TGTGCCAGCAGCTTAGTTCTCCAGGTTACGAATTCACCCCTCCACTTT.

In its sample, this clonotype was seen a few times. The V and J genes are TRBV9 and TRBJ2-3, with D perhaps TRBD2 (6 bases). Trimming left V 3 bases short and J 6 bases short, with 17 bases between. CDR3 length: 15 residues. Germline V CDR1 and CDR2: SGDLS, YYNGEE. CDR3: CASSGKRGWADTQYF. CDR3 DNA sequence: TGTGCCAGCAGCGGGAAACGGGGGTGGGCGGATACGCAGTATTTT.

The chain is built from TRBV7-9 and TRBJ1-2; tentative D call: TRBD1 (5 bases). The CDR3 sequence is 14 residues long. Trimming shortened V by 5 bases and J by 3 bases, and 13 bases separated the two germline ends. Germline loops: CDR1 SEHNR, CDR2 FQNEAQ (reference sequence). DNA of the CDR3: TGTGCCAGCAGCCATTGGGACGGGGACTATGGCTACACCTTC. The encoded protein is CASSHWDGDYGYTF.

This clonotype was seen ten or more times. The J gene is TRBJ1-1, the V gene TRBV29-1, with TRBD1 matching 9 bases. Trimming cost V 7 bases and J 5 bases; bases outside gene matches: 8. Looked up from germline, CDR1 is SQVTM and CDR2 is ANQGSEA. This CDR3 is 13 amino acids long. CDR3 region: CSAEGQGGTEAFF. The CDR3 DNA is TGCAGCGCCGAGGGACAGGGTGGGACTGAAGCTTTCTTT.

This clonotype was observed many times. The V call is TRBV6-1, the J call TRBJ2-5; 8 positions match TRBD1. The J segment lost 2 bases and the V segment lost 6 bases, leaving 11 bases of the junction unmatched. The CDR3 sequence is 16 residues long. From germline, CDR1 is MNHNS and CDR2 SASEGT. The CDR3 DNA reads as TGTGCCAGCAGGGGCAGGCTCGGGACAGGTCAAGAGACCCAGTACTTC. This sequence encodes CASRGRLGTGQETQYF.

This clonotype came up many times. V is TRBV20-1 and J is TRBJ2-3; possible D gene TRBD2, 5 bases. V was cut by 5 bases and J by 1 base, with 7 bases left in between. The CDR3 is 12 amino acids. Germline lookup yields CDR1 DFQATT and CDR2 SNEGSKA (reference sequence). The CDR3 reads CSAAGGTDTQYF. Here the CDR3 DNA reads TGCAGTGCTGCCGGGGGCACAGATACGCAGTATTTT.

The chain joins TRBV18 to TRBJ2-3; D may match TRBD1 or TRBD2 (5 bases each). The CDR3 sequence is 14 residues long. The V gene lost 2 bases and the J gene lost 4 bases, with 10 bases spanning the gap. From germline, CDR1 is KGHSH and CDR2 LQKENI. This chain's CDR3 is CASSPTGLPDTQYF. CDR3 nucleotide sequence: TGTGCCAGCTCACCAACGGGGCTCCCAGATACGCAGTATTTT.

This clonotype has ten or more counts. J is TRBJ2-5 and V is TRBV4-2, with 8 positions matching TRBD1. Per the germline V gene, CDR1 is LGHNA and CDR2 is YNFKEQ. The CDR3 consists of 14 residues. J gave up 5 bases and V 1 base, and 3 bases lay outside the gene matches. CDR3: CASSQAGGGETQYF. The CDR3 nucleotides are TGTGCCAGCAGCCAAGCAGGGGGCGGGGAGACCCAGTACTTC.

This clonotype was observed many times. This chain links TRBV2 with TRBJ1-5; 7 bases align to TRBD1. With V trimmed by 4 bases and J by 0 bases, 3 bases remained unmatched. The CDR3 has 15 residues. Germline assignment: CDR1 SNHLY and CDR2 FYNNEI. The CDR3 reads CASSAGQISNQPQHF. In DNA, the CDR3 is TGTGCCAGCAGTGCGGGACAGATTAGCAATCAGCCCCAGCATTTT.

Many counts were recorded for this clonotype. The chain couples TRBV7-2 to TRBJ1-5; D gene unclear. The V end lost 5 bases, the J end lost 3 bases, and 5 bases lay between the germline ends. This CDR3 contains 12 residues. Germline values: CDR1 SGHTA, CDR2 FQGNSA. The CDR3 DNA sequence: TGTGCCAGCAGCGGCTTCAATCAGCCCCAGCATTTT. Protein product: CASSGFNQPQHF.

This clonotype showed up many times. The chain joins TRBV29-1 to TRBJ1-2; D unresolved. The germline V gene has CDR1 SQVTM and CDR2 ANQGSEA. The CDR3 has 10 amino acids. V gave up 3 bases and J gave up 8 bases, with 7 bases separating them. The CDR3 loop is CSVDSIGYTF. CDR3 bases: TGCAGCGTTGACAGTATCGGCTACACCTTC.

This clonotype was counted many times. The J gene is TRBJ2-7, the V gene TRBV6-6; no clear D. The length of the CDR3 is 14 residues. Germline CDR1 is MNHNY and CDR2 is SVGAGI (reference sequence). V was shortened by 7 bases and J by 5 bases, with 18 bases between the two germline ends. Here the CDR3 reads CASTNDRVRDEQYF. The DNA of the CDR3 is TGTGCCAGCACCAACGACCGGGTTAGGGACGAGCAGTACTTC.

This clonotype appeared a few times. J is TRBJ2-1 and V is TRBV6-1; 10 bases line up with TRBD1. The germline gives CDR1 MNHNS, CDR2 SASEGT. The CDR3 has 15 residues. Trimming at V came to 1 base and at J to 9 bases, leaving 6 bases not matched to a gene. The CDR3 coding sequence is TGTGCCAGCAGTGAAGGGACAGGGGGGTGGACTGAGCAGTTCTTC. It translates to CASSEGTGGWTEQFF.

The chain is built from TRBV6-5 and TRBJ2-5, with TRBD2 as a possible D gene (6 bases). CDR1 is MNHEY, CDR2 SVGAGI, per germline. V lost 6 bases to trimming and J lost 4 bases, with 18 bases between them. The CDR3 extends over 15 amino acids. The CDR3: CASRPGRPGGETQYF. The DNA for the CDR3 is TGTGCCAGCAGACCCGGACGCCCCGGGGGAGAGACCCAGTACTTC.

This clonotype was found many times. The gene calls are TRBV6-1 and TRBJ1-1, with D possibly matching TRBD1 (5 bases). The CDR3 length is 14 residues. Germline V gives CDR1 MNHNS, CDR2 SASEGT. The ends were cut back, 6 bases at V and 3 bases at J, with 14 bases in the middle. CDR3 protein: CASSLSVRDTEAFF. In DNA form, the CDR3 reads TGTGCCAGCAGCCTTTCGGTCAGGGACACTGAAGCTTTCTTT.

This clonotype appeared a few times. V usage is TRBV20-1 and J usage is TRBJ2-6, with D possibly matching TRBD2 (5 bases). Germline V gives CDR1 DFQATT, CDR2 SNEGSKA (reference sequence). The CDR3 is 17 amino acids. V lost 3 bases, J lost 1 base, and 16 bases lay in between. CDR3 loop: CSASWTEVISGANVLTF. The CDR3 DNA reads as TGCAGTGCTAGTTGGACGGAGGTCATTTCTGGGGCCAACGTCCTGACTTTC.

In regard to this clonotype: A single base separates this from a much larger clone, so it may be a read error. The chain uses TRBV4-1 and TRBJ2-4, with a possible D match to TRBD2 (5 bases). The CDR3 is 15 amino acids. The germline V gene encodes CDR1 MGHRA and CDR2 YSYEKL. CDR3 protein: CASSQLGLAKNIQCF. DNA for the CDR3: TGCGCCAGCAGCCAATTAGGCCTAGCCAAAAACATTCAGTGCTTC.

This clonotype was found many times. CDR3 bases: TGTGCCAGCAGTGACCGGGCGGGGGGGTACAATGAGCAGTTCTTC. It is translated as CASSDRAGGYNEQFF. The chain carries TRBV6-4 and TRBJ2-1; 9 bases map to TRBD2. After removal of 2 bases from V and 4 bases from J, the junction contained 3 bases not matched to a gene. The CDR3 sequence is 15 residues long. CDR1 is MRHNA and CDR2 is SNTAGT in the germline V gene.